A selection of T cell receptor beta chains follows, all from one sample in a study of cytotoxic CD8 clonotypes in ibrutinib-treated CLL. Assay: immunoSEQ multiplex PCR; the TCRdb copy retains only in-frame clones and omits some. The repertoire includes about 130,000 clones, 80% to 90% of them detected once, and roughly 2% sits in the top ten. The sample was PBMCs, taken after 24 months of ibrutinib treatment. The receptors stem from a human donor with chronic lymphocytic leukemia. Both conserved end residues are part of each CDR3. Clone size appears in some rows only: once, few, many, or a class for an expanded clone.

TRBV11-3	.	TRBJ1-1	CASSPGPGNTEAFF
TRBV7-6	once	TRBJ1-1	CASSFNSNTEAFF
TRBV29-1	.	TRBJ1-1	CSVANRASNTEAFF
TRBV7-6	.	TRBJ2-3	CASSRTGPDTQYF
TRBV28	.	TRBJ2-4	CASSSSGTGGAKNIQYF
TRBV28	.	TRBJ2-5	CASSLLGQGDETQYF
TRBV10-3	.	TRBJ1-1	CAISEGVVENTEAFF
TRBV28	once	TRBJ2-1	CASSLIDEQFF
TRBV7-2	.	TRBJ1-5	CASSPPSGQPQHF
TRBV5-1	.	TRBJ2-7	CASSLVGGGARNEQYF
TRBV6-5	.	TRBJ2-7	CASRPAGFDEQYF
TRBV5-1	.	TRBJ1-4	CASSTGQGATNEKLFF
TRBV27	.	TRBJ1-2	CASRRYNYGYTF
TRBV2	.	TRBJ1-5	CASIGGTGGSYQPQHF
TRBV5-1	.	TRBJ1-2	CASSWGQSNYGYTF
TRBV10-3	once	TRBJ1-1	CAIRKEQNTEAFF
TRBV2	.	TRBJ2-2	CASSRDRPTFNTGELFF
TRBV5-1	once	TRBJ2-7	CASTAGAASYEQYF
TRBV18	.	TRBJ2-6	CASSPPPTSSPNVLTF
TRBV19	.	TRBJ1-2	CASTLGAAYGYTF
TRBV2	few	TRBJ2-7	CASSETWPGLSYEQYF
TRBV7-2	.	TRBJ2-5	CASSLIAGGQETQYF
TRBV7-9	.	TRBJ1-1	CASSRGMNTEAFF
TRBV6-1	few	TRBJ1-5	CASSEVMGDNQPQHF
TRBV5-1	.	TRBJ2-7	CASSTTGGLYEQYF
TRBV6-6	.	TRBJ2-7	CASRTLAAGEQYF
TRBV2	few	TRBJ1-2	CASSGDRGHGYTF
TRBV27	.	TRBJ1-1	CASSFSPDRRGDTEAFF
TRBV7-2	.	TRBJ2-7	CASSHRQGSSYEQYF
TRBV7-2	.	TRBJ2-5	CASSRPGTQETQYF
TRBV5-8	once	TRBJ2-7	CASSLEPTEQYF
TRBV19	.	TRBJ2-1	CASSRNPGQGYSEQFF
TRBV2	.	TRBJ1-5	CASRTANRGFGNQPQHF
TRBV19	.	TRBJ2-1	CASSIRDNEQFF
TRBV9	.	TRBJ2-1	CASSVEGLAGQFF
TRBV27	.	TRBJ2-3	CASSSWTSGAPDTQYF
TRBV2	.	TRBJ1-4	CASTRTAATNEKLFF
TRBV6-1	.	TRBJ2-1	CASSRWQEAYNEQFF
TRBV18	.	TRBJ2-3	CASSPQVASGGSTDTQYF
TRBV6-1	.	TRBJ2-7	CASSPAGTGIYEQYF
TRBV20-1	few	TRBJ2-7	CSVGRREQYF
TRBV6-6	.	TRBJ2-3	CASSYRRGDTQYF
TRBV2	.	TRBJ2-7	CASSKPYEQYF
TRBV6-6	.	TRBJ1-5	CASTPRTGRSNQPQHF
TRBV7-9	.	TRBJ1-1	CASSQGAHTEAFF
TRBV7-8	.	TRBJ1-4	CASSSYRGITNEKLFF
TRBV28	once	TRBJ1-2	CASSSVDSLGYTF
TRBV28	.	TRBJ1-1	CASSPGQGPYTEAFF
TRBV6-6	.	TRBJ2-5	CASSGLEGDQETQYF
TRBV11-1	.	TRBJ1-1	CASSFQGAKAEAFF